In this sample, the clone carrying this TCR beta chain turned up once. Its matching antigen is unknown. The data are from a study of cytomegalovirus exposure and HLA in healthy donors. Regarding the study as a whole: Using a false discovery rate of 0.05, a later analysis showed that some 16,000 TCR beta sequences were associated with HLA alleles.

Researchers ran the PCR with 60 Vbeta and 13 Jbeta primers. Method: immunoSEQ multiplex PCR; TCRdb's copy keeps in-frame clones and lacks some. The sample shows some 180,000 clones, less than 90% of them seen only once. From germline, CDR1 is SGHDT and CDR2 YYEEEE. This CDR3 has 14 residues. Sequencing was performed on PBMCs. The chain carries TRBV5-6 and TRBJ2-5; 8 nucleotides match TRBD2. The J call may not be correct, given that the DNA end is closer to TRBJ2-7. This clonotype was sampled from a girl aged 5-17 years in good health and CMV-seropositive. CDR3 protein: CASSNSGASYEQYF. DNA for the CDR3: TGTGCCAGCAGCAATAGCGGGGCTTCCTACGAGCAGTACTTC.